This T cell receptor (beta chain) was retrieved from a study of T cell clonotyping in hematopoietic cell transplantation (TCRdb year 2021). The study in broad terms: Recipient samples taken before transplant were obtained following cytoreduction. The study collected 130 to 150 blood samples from 35 to 45 consecutive transplant recipients and their related donors. Patient recruitment ran from 2015 to January 2017, and follow-up continued until September 2020 or death. On the study overall, not on this receptor specifically: The sample size was limited, and CD4 and CD8 repertoire contributions could not be separated because cells were not sorted. Overlap with donor repertoires was found for only a small fraction of recipient repertoires, with over 95% found to appear de novo at the given depth. After transplant, TCR diversity in recipients dropped, and pathologically expanded clonotypes increased progressively from day 30 to day 180. Donor and pretransplant recipient Inverse Simpson Index values predicted broader posttransplant TCR repertoire diversity.

Taken from the germline V gene, the CDR1 and CDR2 loops are SGHRS and YFSETQ. V sheds 0 bases and J sheds 8 bases, leaving 8 bases between their ends. The CDR3, from cysteine to phenylalanine, totals 12 residues. The read is trimmed to its CDR3 DNA, 36 bases read in frame from base 1. In the paper's terms, the time point label means: recipient sample about 28 days before transplant, after cytoreduction. Blood samples were obtained from recipients approximately 28 days before transplant and at days 30, 100 and 180 after transplant. Using Nuclei Lysis Solution, genomic DNA was extracted from unfractionated peripheral blood mononuclear cells that were either fresh or cryopreserved. Comment on this clone: Its binding antigen is unknown. No base quality values were provided; no much bigger clone lies one nucleotide off.

The immunoSEQ assay, a bias-controlled multiplex PCR using V- and J-specific primers, was used to amplify TCR beta CDR3 regions from genomic DNA. In a second PCR step, the CDR3 amplicons were tagged with a proprietary barcode plus Illumina adapter sequences. An Illumina MiSeq instrument was used for sequencing of the CDR3 libraries. The study's processing was this. Export and quality control were handled in immunoSEQ Analyzer 3.0, while downstream analyses relied on R Bioconductor and Immunarch. Repertoire metrics were calculated using only productive rearrangements within the normalized downsampled data set. Clonotypes larger than 5 templates in the normalized cohort were defined as pathologically expanded. The Inverse Simpson Index was used to measure repertoire diversity. CMV-specificity analyses were carried out on the non-normalized data set to capture all clonotypes. Here the immuneACCESS table is served through TCRdb, limited to in-frame sequences with V and J called. Missing clones are a known gap in these copies; in checked studies unresolved V genes cover under half, and the rest lacks a known reason. The D gene and trimming were derived from the DNA, and the V and J assignments and clone size from that table. This sample lists more than 25,000 clones; about 93% were detected once. Approximately 2.4% of the sample is held by the ten biggest clonotypes.

Source: peripheral blood mononuclear cells, taken before stem cell transplant. Rearrangement joined TRBV5-1 to TRBJ1-2; perhaps TRBD1 is the D gene, with 5 bases matching. The clonotype was recovered from a man aged 50-60 years with acute myeloid leukemia. Some clones in this sample may be carry-over from other donors' samples. CDR3 sequence: CASSLGGGGYTF. The nucleotide sequence is given as TGCGCCAGCAGCTTGGGGGGCGGAGGCTACACCTTC.